Each of the 30 T cell receptor beta chains below was sequenced from the same sample in a study of technical replicates of blood from several donors. The table came from immunoSEQ multiplex PCR; TCRdb's copy has only in-frame clones and leaves some out. The sample carries tens of thousands of clones, roughly 90% recorded once. The source material was PBMCs. These receptors all come from a human donor in good health. Some clones in this sample may be carry-over from other donors' samples.

CDR3 sequence (DNA): TGTGCCAGCAGTGCCACAATTAGCGGGCTCTACGAGCAGTACTTC. Its translation is CASSATISGLYEQYF. The chain carries TRBV6-1 and TRBJ2-7; 7 positions agree with TRBD2. Germline V gene lookup returns CDR1 MNHNS and CDR2 SASEGT. The V gene end was trimmed by 4 bases and the J gene end by 3 bases; junction bases not matched to a gene: 9. CDR3 length: 15 residues.

CDR3 loop: CASSYFRTGGIYEQYF. The DNA of the CDR3 is TGTGCCAGCAGTTACTTTCGGACAGGGGGCATTTACGAGCAGTACTTC. The chain recombines TRBV6-5 with TRBJ2-7; TRBD1 aligns across 11 bases. CDR3 length: 16 residues. J lost 4 bases, V lost 1 base, and 6 bases had no gene match. The germline V gene encodes CDR1 MNHEY and CDR2 SVGAGI.

The chain has TRBV10-3 and TRBJ2-1; TRBD2 matches at 11 bases. The CDR3 is made up of 20 amino acids. Germline CDR1 and CDR2: ENHRY and SYGVKD. V gave up 5 bases and J gave up 3 bases; unmatched junction bases: 18. CDR3 coding DNA: TGTGCCATCAGTTCCTTTGGGACTAGCGGCGAAACTGGACACTACAATGAGCAGTTCTTC. Translation: CAISSFGTSGETGHYNEQFF.

This clone was counted only a few times. The CDR3 nucleotides read TGCGCCAGCAGCTTAGCACAGGACTACAATGAGCAGTTCTTC. It specifies CASSLAQDYNEQFF. V gene TRBV5-1 combines with J gene TRBJ2-1; TRBD1 might be the D (5 bases). The CDR3 runs to 14 residues. Germline lookup yields CDR1 SGHRS and CDR2 YFSETQ. The V end lost 2 bases, the J end lost 3 bases, and 9 bases lay between the germline ends.

The chain couples TRBV4-3 to TRBJ1-3, with 10 bases fitting TRBD1. V was pared by 1 base and J by 3 bases, with 6 bases of the junction left unmatched. Germline values: CDR1 LGHNA, CDR2 YSLEER. The CDR3 runs 17 residues. The CDR3 nucleotides are TGCGCCAGCAGCCAAGGCCGGGACAGGGGTAGTGGAAACACCATATATTTT. Translating it yields CASSQGRDRGSGNTIYF.

The chain recombines TRBV5-6 with TRBJ2-7, with TRBD2 matching over 7 bases. Germline lookup yields CDR1 SGHDT and CDR2 YYEEEE. This CDR3 spans 14 amino acids. The J segment lost 5 bases and the V segment lost 3 bases, leaving 8 bases of the junction unmatched. As DNA, the CDR3 is TGTGCCAGCAGCTCCTGGGGGGGAATGGACGAGCAGTACTTC. The encoded protein is CASSSWGGMDEQYF.

The chain recombines TRBV30 with TRBJ2-7; tentative D call: TRBD1 (6 bases). The CDR3 length is 14 residues. Trimming removed 0 bases at V and 5 bases at J, with 14 bases between. Looked up from germline, CDR1 is GTSNPN and CDR2 is SVGIG (reference sequence). This CDR3 is CAWSVKGVGHEQYF. CDR3 sequence (DNA): TGTGCCTGGAGTGTAAAGGGGGTCGGGCACGAGCAGTACTTC.

The chain employs TRBV7-6 and TRBJ2-1; D possibly corresponds to TRBD1 (8 bases). The CDR3 runs to 14 residues. Trimming left V 4 bases short and J 8 bases short, with 15 bases between. CDR1 is SGHVS and CDR2 is FNYEAQ in the germline V gene. CDR3 coding DNA: TGTGCCAGCAGCTCGAGGACAGGGAGGGATGAGCAGTTCTTC. This codes for CASSSRTGRDEQFF.

V gene TRBV5-6 combines with J gene TRBJ2-1, with D possibly TRBD1 on 6 matching bases. In germline, CDR1 is SGHDT, CDR2 YYEEEE. Trimming shortened V by 4 bases and J by 9 bases, and 14 bases separated the two germline ends. The CDR3 runs to 13 residues. This CDR3 is CASSEGGVGEQFF. The CDR3 nucleotides read TGTGCCAGCAGCGAAGGGGGAGTAGGTGAGCAGTTCTTC.

This clone was picked up a small number of times. This sequence joins TRBV5-1 and TRBJ2-5; 11 nucleotides line up with TRBD1. Trimming removed 0 bases from V and 4 bases from J; junction bases left unmatched: 2. Per the germline V gene, CDR1 is SGHRS and CDR2 is YFSETQ. This CDR3 contains 15 residues. The CDR3 nucleotides read TGCGCCAGCAGCTTGGTAGGGACAGGGGGAGAGACCCAGTACTTC. It encodes CASSLVGTGGETQYF.

V usage is TRBV9 and J usage is TRBJ2-3; the match to TRBD1 covers 11 bases. CDR3 length: 14 amino acids. The germline V gene has CDR1 SGDLS and CDR2 YYNGEE. Trimming at V came to 3 bases and at J to 5 bases, leaving 2 bases not matched to a gene. As DNA, the CDR3 is TGTGCCAGCAGCGCGGGACAGGGGGGAGATACGCAGTATTTT. Protein product: CASSAGQGGDTQYF.

The rearrangement joins TRBV7-2 to TRBJ2-3, with D maybe TRBD1 (5 bases). V was pared by 4 bases and J by 0 bases, with 11 bases between. The CDR3 spans 15 residues. Germline lookup yields CDR1 SGHTA and CDR2 FQGNSA. CDR3 in amino acids: CASSYRQPSTDTQYF. Here the CDR3 DNA reads TGTGCCAGCAGCTACAGACAGCCGAGCACAGATACGCAGTATTTT.

This clone was observed a single time. J is TRBJ2-5 and V is TRBV7-2; D is uncertain. The CDR3 totals 11 residues. CDR1 SGHTA and CDR2 FQGNSA come from the germline V gene. With 5 bases removed from V and 4 bases from J, the gap between germline ends came to 5 bases. DNA for the CDR3: TGTGCCAGCAGCGCAGGAGAGACCCAGTACTTC. Its protein is CASSAGETQYF.

This CDR3 reads CASSTSGSSYEQYF. The CDR3 DNA is TGTGCCAGTAGTACTAGCGGTAGCTCCTACGAGCAGTACTTC. The rearrangement uses TRBV19 and TRBJ2-7, with 7 bases lining up with TRBD2. The CDR3 sequence is 14 residues long. Germline V gene data show CDR1 as LNHDA and CDR2 as SQIVND (reference sequence). Trimming took 4 bases from V and 0 from J; bases not matched to a gene: 3.

This chain connects TRBV6-5 to TRBJ1-6, with TRBD1 as a possible D gene (5 bases). V lost 6 bases and J lost 13, with 10 bases in between. Germline V gene lookup returns CDR1 MNHEY and CDR2 SVGAGI. This CDR3 is built from 11 residues. CDR3 protein: CASRNPGPLHF. The CDR3 nucleotides are TGTGCCAGCAGAAACCCAGGGCCCCTCCACTTT.

The chain uses TRBV6-6 and TRBJ2-5; the D gene is possibly TRBD2 (6 bases). This CDR3 spans 16 amino acids. Trimming stripped 0 bases from V and 4 bases from J, with 15 bases between. From germline, CDR1 is MNHNY and CDR2 SVGAGI (reference sequence). CDR3 coding DNA: TGTGCCAGCAGTTACTCAGGGTGGGAGGCGAGAGAGACCCAGTACTTC. Translating it yields CASSYSGWEARETQYF.

The chain employs TRBV10-3 and TRBJ2-7, with TRBD2 identical over 10 bases. The CDR3 length is 15 residues. V was pared by 5 bases and J by 1 base, with 5 bases of the junction left unmatched. Germline CDR1 is ENHRY and CDR2 is SYGVKD. CDR3 sequence reads: CAISSTSGVSYEQYF. DNA for the CDR3: TGTGCCATCAGTTCTACTAGCGGGGTATCCTACGAGCAGTACTTC.

V gene TRBV7-9 combines with J gene TRBJ1-2; the D is unclear. This CDR3 has 18 residues. V lost 5 bases and J lost 0, with 22 bases in between. Germline V gene data show CDR1 as SEHNR and CDR2 as FQNEAQ (reference sequence). The CDR3 DNA sequence: TGTGCCAGCAGCAACCACAGAAACGTGTATAGTTCTAACTATGGCTACACCTTC. Its protein product is CASSNHRNVYSSNYGYTF. Filled out from reference TRBV7-9 and TRBJ1-2, the complete variable domain reads DTGVSQNPRHKITKRGQNVTFRCDPISEHNRLYWYRQTLGQGPEFLTYFQNEAQLEKSRLLSDRFSAERPKGSFSTLEIQRTEQGDSAMYLCASSNHRNVYSSNYGYTFGSGTRLTVV.

This chain links TRBV28 with TRBJ1-2, with D perhaps TRBD1 (6 bases). The V gene lost 5 bases and the J gene lost 2 bases, with 15 bases spanning the gap. This CDR3 comprises 15 residues. Germline V lookup: CDR1 MDHEN, CDR2 SYDVKM. The CDR3 region is CASSGGRVRNYGYTF. CDR3 sequence (DNA): TGTGCCAGCAGTGGGGGCAGGGTACGAAACTATGGCTACACCTTC.

The V gene is TRBV6-1, the J gene TRBJ2-7; TRBD2 matches at 7 bases. The length of the CDR3 is 15 residues. CDR1 and CDR2 from the germline V gene are MNHNS and SASEGT. Losses at the gene ends were 6 bases for V and 5 bases for J; bases not matched to a gene: 13. CDR3 sequence (DNA): TGTGCCAGCAGGGGGGAGGGAACCCTATACAACGAGCAGTACTTC. This encodes CASRGEGTLYNEQYF.

Comments on this clone: Germline is not matched at one junction end, which may reflect a read error. The chain couples TRBV6-1 to TRBJ2-2, with 9 bases matching TRBD2. The CDR3 consists of 14 residues. CDR1 and CDR2 (germline): MNHNS, SASEGT. CDR3 sequence (DNA): TGTGCCGGACTAGGGACTAGCAACAACGGGGAGCTGTTTTTT. It yields the protein CAGLGTSNNGELFF.

V is TRBV6-1 and J is TRBJ1-3; D is undetermined. CDR3 length equals 15 residues. CDR1 is MNHNS, CDR2 SASEGT, per germline. With 1 base removed from V and 4 bases from J, the gap between germline ends came to 11 bases. The chain's CDR3 is CASSEDPLGGNTIYF. The CDR3 DNA is TGTGCCAGCAGTGAAGACCCCCTCGGGGGAAACACCATATATTTT.

The V and J genes are TRBV4-2 and TRBJ2-1; TRBD2 matches at 8 bases. V lost 1 base, J lost 4 bases, and 6 bases stayed unmatched. Germline V gene lookup returns CDR1 LGHNA and CDR2 YNFKEQ. The CDR3 sequence is 16 residues long. As DNA, the CDR3 is TGTGCCAGCAGCCAAGTGGGAGTAGCGGGATACAATGAGCAGTTCTTC. This sequence encodes CASSQVGVAGYNEQFF.

This clone was found once. The chain has TRBV7-2 and TRBJ2-3; possible D gene TRBD1, 5 bases. Germline CDR1 and CDR2: SGHTA and FQGNSA. Between the trimmed V and J ends, which lost 0 bases and 5 bases, there was a span of 15 bases. CDR3 length: 16 amino acids. This CDR3 reads CASSLASTDWGDTQYF. The DNA of the CDR3 is TGTGCCAGCAGCTTAGCGTCGACAGACTGGGGAGATACGCAGTATTTT.

This rearrangement joins TRBV30 to TRBJ1-3; D call uncertain. Trimming shortened V by 3 bases and J by 0 bases, and 6 bases separated the two germline ends. The germline V gene has CDR1 GTSNPN and CDR2 SVGIG (reference sequence). The CDR3 contains 13 residues. CDR3 DNA: TGTGCCTGGAGCCTGAGCTCTGGAAACACCATATATTTT. Amino acid sequence: CAWSLSSGNTIYF.

The chain combines TRBV5-6 with TRBJ1-2; 8 nucleotides match TRBD1. The ends lost 6 bases at V and 7 bases at J; junction bases unmatched: 14. The germline CDR1 and CDR2 sequences are SGHDT and YYEEEE. CDR3 length equals 15 residues. CDR3: CASILLGQELAGYTF. The CDR3 DNA follows: TGTGCCAGCATCCTACTGGGACAGGAGCTCGCTGGCTACACCTTC.

The genes are TRBV2 and TRBJ2-5; 11 bases are shared with TRBD2. The CDR3 totals 14 residues. V lost 5 bases and J lost 3; bases outside the gene matches: 2. In germline, CDR1 is SNHLY, CDR2 FYNNEI. CDR3 loop: CASSSSGGEETQYF. DNA of the CDR3: TGTGCCAGCAGTAGTAGCGGGGGGGAAGAGACCCAGTACTTC.

The V and J genes are TRBV2 and TRBJ2-1; 7 positions match TRBD1. Germline assignment: CDR1 SNHLY and CDR2 FYNNEI. The length of the CDR3 is 13 residues. V was clipped by 6 bases and J by 5 bases; unmatched bases: 4. CDR3 coding DNA: TGTGCCAGCAGCGCCGGGACAGACAATGAGCAGTTCTTC. Protein product: CASSAGTDNEQFF.

This chain joins TRBV6-5 and TRBJ2-7; unclear D gene. V gave up 1 base and J gave up 3 bases, with 13 bases separating them. This CDR3 is built from 15 residues. CDR1 and CDR2 from the germline V gene are MNHEY and SVGAGI. CDR3 sequence: CASSYWANLNYEQYF. CDR3 in DNA: TGTGCCAGCAGTTACTGGGCCAACCTTAACTACGAGCAGTACTTC.

The chain recombines TRBV30 with TRBJ2-5, with D possibly matching TRBD2 (6 bases). Germline CDR1 is GTSNPN and CDR2 is SVGIG (reference sequence). The CDR3 length is 12 residues. V was cut by 7 bases and J by 0 bases, with 9 bases left in between. CDR3 loop: CAFRDYQETQYF. The CDR3 coding sequence is TGTGCCTTTCGGGACTACCAAGAGACCCAGTACTTC.